These T cell receptor beta chains were read from a single sample in a study of regulatory T cells in long-lasting Graves disease. Via MiXCR, TCRdb re-called the multiplex PCR reads, giving one row per CDR3 protein. The sample has about 350,000 distinct CDR3 sequences; around 15% are singletons. This sample was also put to use in a study of T cells in Graves' hyperthyroidism and ophthalmopathy.

Specimen: peripheral blood mononuclear cells (PBMCs), collected at new diagnosis, from a patient treated with antithyroid drugs. These receptor sequences come from a woman aged 18-29 years with Graves disease. The CDR3 runs from the conserved cysteine through the conserved F or W. The D gene is left open where the match is weak. The size entry is marked missing in some rows and otherwise reads once, few, many or a size class.

j_call: TRBJ2-7; v_call: TRBV5-5; clone_size: many; d_call: -; cdr3_aa: CASSGSGRAYEQYF; cdr3_nt: TGTGCCAGCAGCGGGTCCGGGAGAGCCTACGAGCAGTACTTC
j_call: TRBJ1-1; v_call: TRBV5-1; clone_size: many; d_call: -; cdr3_aa: CASRYGLNTEAFF; cdr3_nt: TGCGCCAGCAGGTACGGATTGAACACTGAAGCTTTCTTT
j_call: TRBJ2-7; v_call: TRBV5-1; clone_size: -; d_call: -; cdr3_aa: CASSLAPSGGSSYEQYF; cdr3_nt: TGCGCCAGCAGCTTGGCTCCTTCTGGGGGGAGCTCCTACGAGCAGTACTTC
j_call: TRBJ1-2; v_call: TRBV27; clone_size: few; d_call: -; cdr3_aa: CASSPLGGNYGYTF; cdr3_nt: TGTGCCAGCAGTCCTCTAGGGGGTAACTATGGCTACACCTTC
j_call: TRBJ1-1; v_call: TRBV6-9; clone_size: many; d_call: -; cdr3_aa: CASSYGVLRTEAFF; cdr3_nt: TGTGCCAGCAGTTACGGGGTATTGCGTACTGAAGCTTTCTTT
j_call: TRBJ2-7; v_call: TRBV28; clone_size: many; d_call: -; cdr3_aa: CASRSGLGEQYF; cdr3_nt: TGTGCCAGCAGATCAGGGCTGGGTGAGCAGTACTTC
j_call: TRBJ1-5; v_call: TRBV5-6; clone_size: many; d_call: -; cdr3_aa: CASSLFDRSNQPQHF; cdr3_nt: TGTGCCAGCAGCTTGTTCGACAGGAGCAATCAGCCCCAGCATTTT
j_call: TRBJ2-5; v_call: TRBV6-5; clone_size: -; d_call: TRBD2; cdr3_aa: CASSYWGGSQETQYF; cdr3_nt: TGTGCCAGCAGTTACTGGGGGGGATCCCAAGAGACCCAGTACTTC
j_call: TRBJ1-5; v_call: TRBV10-2; clone_size: -; d_call: -; cdr3_aa: CASNPFGGGGNQPQHF; cdr3_nt: TGCGCCAGCAACCCCTTTGGGGGCGGGGGCAATCAGCCCCAGCATTTT
j_call: TRBJ2-1; v_call: TRBV7-8; clone_size: many; d_call: -; cdr3_aa: CASSSGGGQHYNEQFF; cdr3_nt: TGTGCCAGCAGCTCAGGCGGCGGCCAACACTACAATGAGCAGTTCTTC
j_call: TRBJ2-3; v_call: TRBV12-3/TRBV12-4; clone_size: -; d_call: TRBD1; cdr3_aa: CASSPGTGGLTDTQYF; cdr3_nt: TGTGCCAGCAGCCCTGGGACAGGGGGCCTCACAGATACGCAGTATTTT
j_call: TRBJ2-7; v_call: TRBV30; clone_size: many; d_call: TRBD2; cdr3_aa: CAWSYGGAFSYEQYF; cdr3_nt: TGTGCCTGGAGTTACGGGGGGGCCTTCTCCTACGAGCAGTACTTC
j_call: TRBJ2-7; v_call: TRBV19; clone_size: -; d_call: -; cdr3_aa: CASSSQGAGTYEQYF; cdr3_nt: TGTGCCAGTAGTAGTCAGGGAGCGGGCACCTACGAGCAGTACTTC
j_call: TRBJ1-2; v_call: TRBV10-3; clone_size: many; d_call: -; cdr3_aa: CAISPGGGYGYTF; cdr3_nt: TGTGCCATCAGTCCTGGGGGGGGATATGGCTACACCTTC
j_call: TRBJ2-1; v_call: TRBV20-1; clone_size: many; d_call: TRBD2; cdr3_aa: CSATETSGGYNEQFF; cdr3_nt: TGCAGTGCAACCGAGACTAGCGGGGGCTACAATGAGCAGTTCTTC
j_call: TRBJ2-3; v_call: TRBV7-9; clone_size: -; d_call: TRBD1; cdr3_aa: CASTSTLQGAGADTQYF; cdr3_nt: TGTGCCAGCACCTCGACGCTACAGGGGGCAGGGGCAGATACGCAGTATTTT